These 31 T cell receptor beta chains were sequenced from one sample in a study of chemoradiotherapy in HPV16-positive cancers. This table comes from immunoSEQ multiplex PCR, and its TCRdb copy is limited to in-frame clones, with some not included. Of over 30,000 clones in the sample, about 88% were seen once. The material was blood, obtained from a patient who underwent chemoradiotherapy. All receptors derive from a human donor with HPV-associated anogenital cancer.

The rearrangement links TRBV10-3 to TRBJ1-2; D is uncertain. Germline lookup yields CDR1 ENHRY and CDR2 SYGVKD. V lost 2 bases, J lost 7 bases, and 14 bases lay in between. CDR3 size: 14 residues. The CDR3 region is CAISEEEGGGGYTF. The CDR3 nucleotides read TGTGCCATCAGTGAGGAGGAGGGCGGCGGTGGCTACACCTTC.

The table lists this clone with a count of one. The V gene is TRBV19, the J gene TRBJ2-6; D is possibly TRBD1 or TRBD2 (6 bases each). The DNA end is a closer match to TRBJ2-4, so the J assignment may be wrong. The CDR3 extends over 16 amino acids. Germline V CDR1 and CDR2: LNHDA, SQIVND (reference sequence). The CDR3 DNA sequence: TGTGCCAGTAGTATAGATCTGACCGGGGGCGAAAACATTCAGTACTTC. It is translated as CASSIDLTGGENIQYF.

This clone was found once. The chain recombines TRBV2 with TRBJ1-5, with a possible D match to TRBD1 (5 bases). The CDR3 extends over 16 amino acids. V was shortened by 7 bases and J by 0 bases, with 16 bases between the two germline ends. Germline V gene data show CDR1 as SNHLY and CDR2 as FYNNEI. CDR3 sequence: CASKGIQLYSNQPQHF. The CDR3, as DNA: TGTGCCAGCAAGGGGATCCAACTTTATAGCAATCAGCCCCAGCATTTT.

This clone was seen a handful of times. The chain combines TRBV18 with TRBJ1-2, with a possible D match to TRBD1 (5 bases). The CDR3 sequence is 13 residues long. The ends were cut back, 6 bases at V and 4 bases at J, with 12 bases in the middle. In germline, CDR1 is KGHSH, CDR2 LQKENI. Here the CDR3 reads CASSLLQVYGYTF. Here the CDR3 DNA reads TGTGCCAGCTCCCTACTACAGGTCTATGGCTACACCTTC.

The table lists this clone with a count of one. V and J are TRBV11-2 and TRBJ2-6; D possibly corresponds to TRBD1 (5 bases). The germline CDR1 and CDR2 sequences are SGHAT and FQNNGV. The CDR3 is 16 amino acids. The germline V and J ends were trimmed by 8 bases and 0 bases, with 14 bases remaining between them. CDR3 sequence reads: CASPGLGDSGANVLTF. As DNA, the CDR3 is TGTGCCAGCCCTGGATTAGGGGACTCTGGGGCCAACGTCCTGACTTTC.

The genes are TRBV6-5 and TRBJ1-2; 7 nucleotides match TRBD1. CDR1 MNHEY and CDR2 SVGAGI come from the germline V gene. The CDR3 runs 15 residues. Unmatched junction bases numbered 7, after V lost 6 bases and J lost 0 bases. As DNA, the CDR3 is TGTGCCAGCAGCCGGGGGACAGTTACTAACTATGGCTACACCTTC. This gives the protein CASSRGTVTNYGYTF.

This clone was seen a handful of times. The chain joins TRBV7-3 to TRBJ1-1; a weak D match, TRBD1 (5 bases). Germline CDR1 is SGHTA and CDR2 is FQGTGA. This CDR3 comprises 15 residues. Trimming stripped 2 bases from V and 1 base from J, with 11 bases between. The CDR3 is CASSLGAAPNTEAFF. In DNA, the CDR3 is TGTGCCAGCAGCTTAGGGGCAGCACCGAACACTGAAGCTTTCTTT.

J is TRBJ2-1 and V is TRBV14; D is tentatively TRBD1 or TRBD2 (7 bases each). Germline CDR1 SGHDN, CDR2 FVKESK. The CDR3 totals 17 residues. The V end was cut by 0 bases, the J end by 5 bases, with 17 bases between. The CDR3 here is CASSQDFPGGANNEQFF. As DNA, the CDR3 is TGTGCCAGCAGCCAAGATTTTCCAGGGGGGGCAAACAATGAGCAGTTCTTC. Filled out from reference TRBV14 and TRBJ2-1, the complete variable domain reads EAGVTQFPSHSVIEKGQTVTLRCDPISGHDNLYWYRRVMGKEIKFLLHFVKESKQDESGMPNNRFLAERTGGTYSTLKVQPAELEDSGVYFCASSQDFPGGANNEQFFGPGTRLTVL.

This clone has a handful of counts. This rearrangement joins TRBV5-1 to TRBJ1-5; D is unclear. Germline CDR1 and CDR2: SGHRS and YFSETQ. CDR3 length equals 13 residues. Trimming shortened V by 0 bases and J by 5 bases, and 6 bases separated the two germline ends. The CDR3 coding sequence is TGCGCCAGCAGCTTGGCAGGCGATCAGCCCCAGCATTTT. Amino acid sequence: CASSLAGDQPQHF.

The rearrangement uses TRBV7-9 and TRBJ2-7; possible D gene TRBD1, 5 bases. Germline CDR1 SEHNR, CDR2 FQNEAQ (reference sequence). The length of the CDR3 is 13 residues. V was cut by 5 bases and J by 2 bases, with 10 bases left in between. DNA for the CDR3: TGTGCCAGCAGCCGCGACAGCACCTACGAGCAGTACTTC. This gives the protein CASSRDSTYEQYF.

This sequence joins TRBV29-1 and TRBJ2-2; 9 bases match TRBD1. The V gene's germline CDR1 is SQVTM and CDR2 ANQGSEA. The junction had 9 bases not matched to a gene; V was cut back by 5 bases and J by 5 bases. The CDR3 contains 15 residues. The CDR3 reads CSVQKGQGGTGELFF. In DNA, the CDR3 is TGCAGCGTTCAGAAGGGACAGGGAGGAACCGGGGAGCTGTTTTTT.

The genes are TRBV6-1 and TRBJ1-4; 7 positions match TRBD1. This CDR3 comprises 14 residues. Germline trimming cut 6 bases from V and 4 bases from J; bases unmatched to any gene: 5. Germline V gene lookup returns CDR1 MNHNS and CDR2 SASEGT. The CDR3 is CASRLGQNNEKLFF. Written as DNA, the CDR3 is TGTGCCAGCAGATTGGGACAGAATAATGAAAAACTGTTTTTT.

The rearrangement uses TRBV5-1 and TRBJ1-1, with 8 bases lining up with TRBD1. Germline-derived CDR1 and CDR2 are SGHRS and YFSETQ. The CDR3 spans 12 residues. The junction had 0 bases not matched to a gene; V was cut back by 3 bases and J by 5 bases. The CDR3 reads CASSWTGTEAFF. As DNA, the CDR3 is TGCGCCAGCAGCTGGACAGGGACTGAAGCTTTCTTT.

This rearrangement joins TRBV9 to TRBJ2-5; TRBD2 matches at 9 bases. The CDR3 is 15 residues long. Germline CDR1 and CDR2: SGDLS and YYNGEE. The V segment lost 4 bases and the J segment 3 bases; nucleotides outside the gene matches: 7. Here the CDR3 reads CASSPPRGGKETQYF. CDR3 DNA: TGTGCCAGCAGCCCTCCGCGGGGGGGGAAAGAGACCCAGTACTTC.

This chain connects TRBV5-6 to TRBJ1-2; D remains unclear. From germline, CDR1 is SGHDT and CDR2 YYEEEE. There are 13 residues in the CDR3. Trimming stripped 0 bases from V and 8 bases from J, with 11 bases between. CDR3 residues: CASSLEGRWGYTF. In DNA form, the CDR3 reads TGTGCCAGCAGCTTGGAAGGGCGGTGGGGCTACACCTTC. Variable domain in full (rest from reference TRBV5-6 and TRBJ1-2): DAGVTQSPTHLIKTRGQQVTLRCSPKSGHDTVSWYQQALGQGPQFIFQYYEEEERQRGNFPDRFSGHQFPNYSSELNVNALLLGDSALYLCASSLEGRWGYTFGSGTRLTVV.

The chain carries TRBV19 and TRBJ1-2; D uncertain. Trimming left V 3 bases short and J 7 bases short, with 12 bases between. This CDR3 comprises 13 residues. Looked up from germline, CDR1 is LNHDA and CDR2 is SQIVND (reference sequence). CDR3 sequence reads: CASSITVLLGYTF. The CDR3 bases are TGTGCCAGTAGTATTACTGTGCTGCTTGGCTACACCTTC.

This chain uses TRBV4-3 with TRBJ2-3, with 11 bases aligning to TRBD2. CDR1 is LGHNA and CDR2 is YSLEER in the germline V gene. This CDR3 has 18 residues. Trimming removed 0 bases from V and 0 bases from J; junction bases left unmatched: 5. The CDR3 DNA reads TGCGCCAGCAGCCAAGATTCCGGGACTAGCGGAAGCACAGATACGCAGTATTTT. The encoded protein is CASSQDSGTSGSTDTQYF.

The V and J genes are TRBV5-6 and TRBJ2-3; the match to TRBD2 covers 9 bases. The CDR3 has 15 residues. Trimming at V came to 1 base and at J to 4 bases, leaving 4 bases not matched to a gene. The germline CDR1 and CDR2 sequences are SGHDT and YYEEEE. CDR3 DNA: TGTGCCAGCAGCTTGACAGCGGGGGGTTCAGATACGCAGTATTTT. This sequence encodes CASSLTAGGSDTQYF.

The CDR3 coding sequence is TGTGCCAGCAGCCTCGACAAGTATAGCAATCAGCCCCAGCATTTT. It encodes CASSLDKYSNQPQHF. This sequence joins TRBV6-6 and TRBJ1-5, with D uncertain. CDR3 length equals 15 residues. Per germline, CDR1 MNHNY and CDR2 SVGAGI (reference sequence). Trimming stripped 6 bases from V and 0 bases from J, with 12 bases between.

This clone is termed large. The chain combines TRBV27 with TRBJ2-7; 7 nucleotides agree with TRBD2. Germline V gene data show CDR1 as MNHEY and CDR2 as SMNVEV (reference sequence). CDR3 size: 15 residues. V gave up 6 bases and J gave up 3 bases; unmatched junction bases: 11. DNA of the CDR3: TGTGCCAGCAGATATGGGGGGGGTCCCATCTACGAGCAGTACTTC. It translates to CASRYGGGPIYEQYF.

The V and J genes are TRBV5-4 and TRBJ2-7; 8 bases are a match to TRBD2. The CDR3 has 14 residues. V shed 0 bases and J 6 bases; nucleotides not matched to a gene: 5. CDR1 and CDR2 from the germline V gene are SGHNT and YYREEE (reference sequence). This CDR3 reads CASSLAREGSEQYF. In DNA, the CDR3 is TGTGCCAGCAGCTTGGCCCGGGAGGGCTCCGAGCAGTACTTC.

V and J are TRBV9 and TRBJ1-5, with unresolved D. The CDR3 sequence is 14 residues long. V lost 1 base to trimming and J lost 5 bases, with 10 bases between them. Per germline, CDR1 SGDLS and CDR2 YYNGEE. The CDR3 region has the DNA TGTGCCAGCAGCGTAAGGTGGGAGGATCAGCCCCAGCATTTT. This gives the protein CASSVRWEDQPQHF.

The chain carries TRBV6-5 and TRBJ1-2; D not certain. In germline, CDR1 is MNHEY, CDR2 SVGAGI. The CDR3 length is 15 residues. Trimming removed 6 bases from V and 7 bases from J, with 21 bases in between. The CDR3 protein is CASSKLIHGSGGYTF. The CDR3 coding sequence is TGTGCCAGCAGCAAACTAATACACGGATCGGGTGGCTACACCTTC.

V usage is TRBV7-9 and J usage is TRBJ1-6, with D unresolved. The V gene lost 3 bases and the J gene lost 6 bases, with 12 bases spanning the gap. Per germline, CDR1 SEHNR and CDR2 FQNEAQ (reference sequence). CDR3 length: 15 amino acids. The CDR3 DNA sequence: TGTGCCAGCAGCTTCTCTTCGGGAAGTAATTCACCCCTCCACTTT. This gives the protein CASSFSSGSNSPLHF.

The V and J genes are TRBV7-9 and TRBJ1-1; D may be TRBD1 (6 bases). With 6 bases removed from V and 8 bases from J, the gap between germline ends came to 16 bases. CDR3 length equals 13 residues. In germline, CDR1 is SEHNR, CDR2 FQNEAQ (reference sequence). The CDR3 sequence: CASSTSGAAEAFF. The CDR3 bases are TGTGCCAGCAGTACCTCAGGGGCAGCCGAAGCTTTCTTT.

The chain recombines TRBV19 with TRBJ1-2; TRBD1 matches at 7 bases. The germline V gene encodes CDR1 LNHDA and CDR2 SQIVND (reference sequence). V lost 7 bases to trimming and J lost 4 bases; unmatched junction nucleotides: 15. The CDR3 runs to 16 residues. CDR3: CASIYEGTEVPYGYTF. The CDR3 region has the DNA TGTGCCAGTATTTATGAGGGGACAGAAGTCCCCTATGGCTACACCTTC.

The chain combines TRBV6-4 with TRBJ1-5, with D possibly being TRBD1 (6 bases). This CDR3 is 12 amino acids long. The germline CDR1 and CDR2 sequences are MRHNA and SNTAGT. Trimming took off 6 bases at V and 10 bases at J, with 13 bases between the two ends. This CDR3 reads CASSRTAVPQHF. The CDR3 nucleotides are TGTGCCAGCAGCCGGACAGCAGTCCCCCAGCATTTT.

This clone was found once. The V and J genes are TRBV18 and TRBJ2-1; D gene unclear. Looked up from germline, CDR1 is KGHSH and CDR2 is LQKENI. V lost 4 bases and J 6 bases, leaving 10 bases between the germline ends. The CDR3 has 13 residues. The CDR3 DNA reads TGTGCCAGCTCACTTGCTATCCCCAATGAGCAGTTCTTC. Its translation is CASSLAIPNEQFF.

The rearrangement links TRBV4-2 to TRBJ2-3; 12 bases line up with TRBD2. CDR1 and CDR2 from the germline V gene are LGHNA and YNFKEQ. The CDR3 sequence is 18 residues long. Trimming cost V 5 bases and J 2 bases; bases outside gene matches: 11. CDR3 residues: CASSDTLRTSGDTDTQYF. The CDR3 nucleotides are TGTGCCAGCAGCGACACGCTTCGGACTAGCGGGGACACAGATACGCAGTATTTT.

Regarding this clone: Other nucleotide sequences from this sample produce the same CDR3. The chain has TRBV7-9 and TRBJ2-7; no firm D call. Germline CDR1 and CDR2: SEHNR and FQNEAQ (reference sequence). This CDR3 is built from 12 residues. V was shortened by 5 bases and J by 3 bases, with 8 bases between the two germline ends. The CDR3 nucleotides are TGTGCCAGCAGCCCCACAGACTACGAGCAGTACTTC. Translated, it gives CASSPTDYEQYF.

The CDR3 loop is CASSRDNAYGYTF. As DNA, the CDR3 is TGTGCCAGTAGTAGGGACAACGCCTATGGCTACACCTTC. The chain joins TRBV19 to TRBJ1-2; D is possibly TRBD1 (6 bases). CDR1 LNHDA and CDR2 SQIVND come from the germline V gene (reference sequence). The CDR3 consists of 13 residues. Trimming took off 4 bases at V and 4 bases at J, with 10 bases between the two ends.